This entry lists 27 T cell receptor beta chains sequenced from one sample in a study of blood T cell repertoires in COVID-19. The method was immunoSEQ multiplex PCR; TCRdb's version includes in-frame clones alone and lacks a portion of them. The sample includes some 49,000 clones, 65% to 90% of them seen just once. What was sequenced was peripheral blood. The source of these receptors is a woman aged 55-69 years with acute or convalescent COVID-19.

This chain joins TRBV25-1 and TRBJ2-5; 8 bases fit TRBD1. Germline assignment: CDR1 MGHDK and CDR2 SYGVNS. This CDR3 contains 14 residues. V shed 4 bases, J shed 1 base, and the junction held 2 bases outside the gene matches. CDR3 sequence: CASSGQGIQETQYF. The CDR3, as DNA: TGTGCCAGCAGTGGACAGGGGATCCAAGAGACCCAGTACTTC.

The rearrangement joins TRBV19 to TRBJ1-3; 11 bases are shared with TRBD1. V was clipped by 5 bases and J by 3 bases; unmatched bases: 6. CDR1 and CDR2 from the germline V gene are LNHDA and SQIVND (reference sequence). The CDR3 is made up of 16 amino acids. In DNA, the CDR3 is TGTGCCAGTAGTTCGTGGACAGGGGGCTATGGAAACACCATATATTTT. The encoded protein is CASSSWTGGYGNTIYF.

The genes are TRBV14 and TRBJ1-3; D not resolved. The V end lost 1 base, the J end lost 0 bases, and 7 bases lay between the germline ends. The germline CDR1 and CDR2 sequences are SGHDN and FVKESK. This CDR3 is built from 15 residues. The CDR3 loop reads CASSQAAGSGNTIYF. CDR3 sequence (DNA): TGTGCCAGCAGCCAAGCGGCAGGCTCTGGAAACACCATATATTTT.

V is TRBV6-2 or TRBV6-3 and J is TRBJ2-5, with D maybe TRBD2 (6 bases). The CDR3 contains 14 residues. The V gene lost 3 bases and the J gene lost 3 bases, with 11 bases spanning the gap. Germline V gene sequence: CDR1 MNHEY, CDR2 SVGEGT. CDR3 residues: CASSYLRGKETQYF. The CDR3 region has the DNA TGTGCCAGCAGTTATCTTCGGGGGAAAGAGACCCAGTACTTC.

This clone was counted between two and nine times. The genes are TRBV9 and TRBJ2-2; D unclear. Germline V CDR1 and CDR2: SGDLS, YYNGEE. This CDR3 has 16 amino acids. V was trimmed by 0 bases and J by 7 bases, leaving 16 bases between them. The CDR3 sequence: CASSVVPLTSGGELFF. CDR3 DNA sequence: TGTGCCAGCAGCGTAGTCCCTTTGACTTCGGGCGGGGAGCTGTTTTTT.

The table lists this clone with a count of one. The V call is TRBV7-2, the J call TRBJ2-7; 8 nucleotides line up with TRBD1. V lost 0 bases and J lost 4; bases outside the gene matches: 5. This CDR3 region has 15 residues. Germline V gene data show CDR1 as SGHTA and CDR2 as FQGNSA. The CDR3 spells CASSLAATGAYEQYF. The DNA for the CDR3 is TGTGCCAGCAGCTTAGCGGCGACAGGGGCGTACGAGCAGTACTTC.

This clone was detected only a few times. This chain links TRBV9 with TRBJ2-1; the D is unclear. V gave up 4 bases and J gave up 0 bases, with 11 bases separating them. CDR1 and CDR2 from the germline V gene are SGDLS and YYNGEE. CDR3 length equals 15 residues. CDR3 protein: CASSPYMSSYNEQFF. The CDR3 nucleotides read TGTGCCAGCAGCCCGTATATGAGCTCCTACAATGAGCAGTTCTTC.

The rearrangement joins TRBV28 to TRBJ1-5; no reliable D call. Germline V gene sequence: CDR1 MDHEN, CDR2 SYDVKM. There are 13 residues in the CDR3. Trimming left V 6 bases short and J 0 bases short, with 6 bases between. The chain's CDR3 is CASSGDSNQPQHF. CDR3 DNA sequence: TGTGCCAGCAGCGGGGATAGCAATCAGCCCCAGCATTTT.

The chain uses TRBV11-2 and TRBJ2-5, with TRBD1 identical over 11 bases. This CDR3 comprises 14 residues. Germline V CDR1 and CDR2: SGHAT, FQNNGV. The ends lost 5 bases at V and 2 bases at J; junction bases unmatched: 1. CDR3 DNA sequence: TGTGCCAGCAGCCGGGACAGGGGGCAAGAGACCCAGTACTTC. It encodes CASSRDRGQETQYF.

The rearrangement links TRBV7-8 to TRBJ2-3; no clear D gene. Germline loops: CDR1 SGHVS, CDR2 FQNEAQ. Trimming cost V 2 bases and J 2 bases, with 14 bases left between them. The CDR3 has 16 residues. CDR3: CASSLPLEKPTDTQYF. For the CDR3, the DNA is TGTGCCAGCAGCTTACCCCTAGAGAAACCCACAGATACGCAGTATTTT.

The chain couples TRBV2 to TRBJ1-2; 12 nucleotides match TRBD1. The CDR3 consists of 14 residues. CDR1 is SNHLY, CDR2 FYNNEI, per germline. V lost 7 bases to trimming and J lost 4 bases; unmatched junction nucleotides: 4. Here the CDR3 reads CASIRDRGLYGYTF. CDR3 sequence (DNA): TGTGCCAGCATCAGGGACAGGGGGCTCTATGGCTACACCTTC.

The chain has TRBV18 and TRBJ2-4; 7 positions match TRBD2. The CDR3 loop spans 14 amino acids. Germline CDR1 and CDR2: KGHSH and LQKENI. V was pared by 0 bases and J by 5 bases, with 1 base of the junction left unmatched. CDR3 region: CASSPPGGENIQYF. The CDR3 nucleotides are TGTGCCAGCTCACCACCGGGGGGGGAAAACATTCAGTACTTC.

CDR3 protein: CASSSRRGTDTQYF. The CDR3 DNA is TGTGCCAGCTCATCTAGACGAGGCACAGATACGCAGTATTTT. The J gene is TRBJ2-3, the V gene TRBV18; unclear D gene. Trimming left V 5 bases short and J 1 base short, with 10 bases between. The V gene's germline CDR1 is KGHSH and CDR2 LQKENI. The CDR3 runs to 14 residues.

The genes are TRBV5-6 and TRBJ2-3, with 10 bases matching TRBD1. Germline V gives CDR1 SGHDT, CDR2 YYEEEE. The CDR3 spans 15 residues. J was trimmed by 4 bases and V by 1 base; bases with no gene match: 3. This CDR3 reads CASSLQDRGADTQYF. The CDR3 DNA sequence: TGTGCCAGCAGCTTGCAGGACAGGGGGGCAGATACGCAGTATTTT.

The chain employs TRBV30 and TRBJ1-3; D call uncertain. Trimming shortened V by 7 bases and J by 4 bases, and 14 bases separated the two germline ends. CDR3 length: 13 residues. Germline V gives CDR1 GTSNPN, CDR2 SVGIG (reference sequence). CDR3 amino acids: CASAAFSGNTIYF. The CDR3 bases are TGTGCCTCCGCGGCGTTTTCCGGAAACACCATATATTTT.

This sequence joins TRBV19 and TRBJ1-2, with 7 bases identical to TRBD1. This CDR3 has 17 residues. The germline V gene has CDR1 LNHDA and CDR2 SQIVND (reference sequence). V trimming: 3 bases; J trimming: 4 bases; junction bases outside the gene matches: 14. In DNA, the CDR3 is TGTGCCAGTAGTATCTATATAACAGGGGCAAAAACCTATGGCTACACCTTC. As protein: CASSIYITGAKTYGYTF.

The V and J genes are TRBV5-1 and TRBJ2-5, with TRBD2 matching 11 bases. The CDR3 totals 18 residues. Germline V CDR1 and CDR2: SGHRS, YFSETQ. V trimming: 3 bases; J trimming: 1 base; junction bases outside the gene matches: 11. CDR3 bases: TGCGCCAGCAGCTCCCTTAGCGGGGGGGCCGGTGGCCAAGAGACCCAGTACTTC. Its translation is CASSSLSGGAGGQETQYF.

J is TRBJ1-2 and V is TRBV10-3, with D maybe TRBD1 (6 bases). The CDR3 contains 18 residues. Germline V gene sequence: CDR1 ENHRY, CDR2 SYGVKD. Trimming removed 8 bases at V and 2 bases at J, with 27 bases between. The CDR3 reads CAISTRRPGAVSNYGYTF. The CDR3 DNA follows: TGTGCCATCTCAACAAGGCGGCCAGGGGCCGTCTCCAACTATGGCTACACCTTC.

The chain links TRBV7-8 to TRBJ1-3; 12 bases align to TRBD1. The germline gives CDR1 SGHVS, CDR2 FQNEAQ. The CDR3 covers 17 residues. V trimming: 4 bases; J trimming: 0 bases; junction bases outside the gene matches: 4. The chain's CDR3 is CASSSGTGGHSGNTIYF. CDR3 DNA sequence: TGTGCCAGCAGCTCAGGGACAGGGGGCCACTCTGGAAACACCATATATTTT.

This clone was picked up one time. The chain uses TRBV4-2 and TRBJ1-1; TRBD1 might be the D (5 bases). CDR3 length: 13 amino acids. CDR1 is LGHNA and CDR2 is YNFKEQ in the germline V gene. The V gene lost 2 bases and the J gene lost 11 bases, with 15 bases spanning the gap. DNA of the CDR3: TGTGCCAGCAGCCAATCAGGGTTAGAACTTGCTTTCTTT. Residues: CASSQSGLELAFF.

This chain links TRBV30 with TRBJ1-2; D ambiguous. This CDR3 spans 12 amino acids. The V end lost 3 bases, the J end lost 2 bases, and 7 bases lay between the germline ends. The V gene's germline CDR1 is GTSNPN and CDR2 SVGIG (reference sequence). The DNA of the CDR3 is TGTGCCTGGAGCCGAGGAAACTATGGCTACACCTTC. Protein product: CAWSRGNYGYTF.

V and J are TRBV11-2 and TRBJ2-1; the D is unclear. The CDR3 has 15 residues. V lost 1 base, J lost 0 bases, and 7 bases lay in between. Germline CDR1 SGHAT, CDR2 FQNNGV. CDR3 region: CASSLAPSSYNEQFF. CDR3 sequence (DNA): TGTGCCAGCAGCTTAGCGCCTAGCTCCTACAATGAGCAGTTCTTC.

The rearrangement links TRBV7-2 to TRBJ1-5; D uncertain. This CDR3 is 15 amino acids long. From germline, CDR1 is SGHTA and CDR2 FQGNSA. V lost 5 bases and J 3 bases, leaving 14 bases between the germline ends. CDR3 coding DNA: TGTGCCAGCAGCCCTACCGGAGGAGACAATCAGCCCCAGCATTTT. Residues: CASSPTGGDNQPQHF. The full variable domain, its missing parts supplied by reference TRBV7-2 and TRBJ1-5, is GAGVSQSPSNKVTEKGKDVELRCDPISGHTALYWYRQSLGQGLEFLIYFQGNSAPDKSGLPSDRFSAERTGGSVSTLTIQRTQQEDSAVYLCASSPTGGDNQPQHFGDGTRLSIL.

The CDR3 DNA is TGTGCCAGCTCACCCCCGGGACTGCAATCCTACGAGCAGTACTTC. Translated: CASSPPGLQSYEQYF. The rearrangement links TRBV18 to TRBJ2-7; D may be TRBD2 (6 bases). The V gene's germline CDR1 is KGHSH and CDR2 LQKENI. V was shortened by 3 bases and J by 1 base, with 13 bases between the two germline ends. The CDR3 length is 15 residues.

In its sample, this clone was seen a few times. The gene calls are TRBV5-5 and TRBJ1-2, with 7 bases fitting TRBD1. The germline V gene encodes CDR1 SGHKS and CDR2 YYEKEE (reference sequence). Losses at the gene ends were 0 bases for V and 5 bases for J; bases not matched to a gene: 7. CDR3 length: 15 amino acids. This CDR3 is CASSLVSSGGYGYTF. The DNA for the CDR3 is TGTGCCAGCAGCTTGGTATCATCAGGGGGTTATGGCTACACCTTC. The full variable domain, with the rest looked up from reference TRBV5-5 and TRBJ1-2, is DAGVTQSPTHLIKTRGQQVTLRCSPISGHKSVSWYQQVLGQGPQFIFQYYEKEERGRGNFPDRFSARQFPNYSSELNVNALLLGDSALYLCASSLVSSGGYGYTFGSGTRLTVV.

The chain employs TRBV5-6 and TRBJ2-1; possibly TRBD1 for D (6 bases). With 3 bases removed from V and 5 bases from J, the gap between germline ends came to 12 bases. CDR3 length equals 14 residues. Germline V gene lookup returns CDR1 SGHDT and CDR2 YYEEEE. The CDR3 reads CASSYRARDNEQFF. In DNA form, the CDR3 reads TGTGCCAGCAGCTACAGGGCCCGGGACAATGAGCAGTTCTTC.

This chain's CDR3 is CASSEEGTGRETQYF. DNA of the CDR3: TGTGCCAGCAGTGAAGAGGGGACAGGACGAGAGACCCAGTACTTC. The gene calls are TRBV2 and TRBJ2-5; 8 bases align to TRBD1. The trim removed 1 base at V and 4 bases at J, leaving 5 bases unmatched. Looked up from germline, CDR1 is SNHLY and CDR2 is FYNNEI. The length of the CDR3 is 15 residues. Using reference TRBV2 and TRBJ2-5 for the parts outside the CDR3, the full variable domain is EPEVTQTPSHQVTQMGQEVILRCVPISNHLYFYWYRQILGQKVEFLVSFYNNEISEKSEIFDDQFSVERPDGSNFTLKIRSTKLEDSAMYFCASSEEGTGRETQYFGPGTRLLVL.